The source of this T cell receptor beta chain is a study of molecular identifiers for immune sequencing clone quantification. The CDR3 has 17 residues. V was shortened by 4 bases and J by 0 bases, with 20 bases between the two germline ends. The germline V gene has CDR1 SGHNT and CDR2 YYREEE (reference sequence). On this clonotype: What it binds is not known.

TCRdb reprocessed the PCR reads with MiXCR, giving one entry per CDR3 protein. The sample records nearly 650,000 distinct CDR3 sequences, around 25% being singletons. General study findings and limits: Barcode-sharing identical TCR molecules could underestimate highly expanded clone sizes.

The chain employs TRBV5-4 and TRBJ2-7, with D possibly matching TRBD2 (7 bases). Sequenced material: naive CD8+ T cells from blood, with Jurkat cell RNA spiked in. Indicated subset: FACS-sorted CD8+CD4-CCR7+CD45RA+ naive T cells. This TCR came from a human donor in good health. Some libraries in this study had Jurkat cell RNA spiked in. The DNA for the CDR3 is TGTGCCAGCAGCGCGGGGGACACTCGGATTAGCTCCTACGAGCAGTACTTC. As protein: CASSAGDTRISSYEQYF.